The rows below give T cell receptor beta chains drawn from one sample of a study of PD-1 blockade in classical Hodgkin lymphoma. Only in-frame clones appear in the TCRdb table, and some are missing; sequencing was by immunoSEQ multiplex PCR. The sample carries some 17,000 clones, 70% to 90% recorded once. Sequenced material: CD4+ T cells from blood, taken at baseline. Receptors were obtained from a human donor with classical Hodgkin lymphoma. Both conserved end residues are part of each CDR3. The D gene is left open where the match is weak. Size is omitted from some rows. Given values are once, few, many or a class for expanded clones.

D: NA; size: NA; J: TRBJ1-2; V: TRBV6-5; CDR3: CASSYSTNYGYTF; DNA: TGTGCCAGCAGTTACTCTACTAACTATGGCTACACCTTC
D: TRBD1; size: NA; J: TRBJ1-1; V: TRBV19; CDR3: CASTLTGGGTEAFF; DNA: TGTGCCAGTACTCTAACAGGGGGAGGCACTGAAGCTTTCTTT
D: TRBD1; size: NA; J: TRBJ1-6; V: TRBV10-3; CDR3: CAISVTGAADSPLHF; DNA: TGTGCCATCAGTGTGACAGGGGCGGCAGATTCACCCCTCCACTTT
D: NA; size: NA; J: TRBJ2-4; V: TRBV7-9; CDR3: CASSTRGEAAKNIQYF; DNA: TGTGCCAGCAGCACAAGGGGAGAGGCGGCCAAAAACATTCAGTACTTC
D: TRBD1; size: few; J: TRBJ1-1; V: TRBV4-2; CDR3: CASSLRDRVDTEAFF; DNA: TGTGCCAGCAGCCTCCGGGACAGGGTGGACACTGAAGCTTTCTTT
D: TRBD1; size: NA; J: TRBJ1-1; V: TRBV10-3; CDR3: CAIIPGGDPNTEAFF; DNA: TGTGCCATCATCCCAGGGGGCGACCCGAACACTGAAGCTTTCTTT
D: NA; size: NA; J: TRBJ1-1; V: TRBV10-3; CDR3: CAISESQGRFTEAFF; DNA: TGTGCCATCAGTGAGTCGCAGGGGAGGTTCACTGAAGCTTTCTTT
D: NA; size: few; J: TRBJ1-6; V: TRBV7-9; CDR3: CASSWGGDNSPLHF; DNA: TGTGCCAGCAGCTGGGGGGGAGATAATTCACCCCTCCACTTT
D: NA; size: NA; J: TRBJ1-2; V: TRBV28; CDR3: CASSPILGVGYTF; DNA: TGTGCCAGCAGCCCCATCCTGGGGGTAGGCTACACCTTC
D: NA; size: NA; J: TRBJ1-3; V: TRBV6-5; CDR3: CASSLRSRGNTIYF; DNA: TGTGCCAGCAGCCTCAGGTCTCGGGGAAACACCATATATTTT
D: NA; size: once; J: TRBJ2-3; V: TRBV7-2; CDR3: CASSWSGGADTQYF; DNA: TGTGCCAGCAGCTGGTCGGGGGGCGCAGATACGCAGTATTTT
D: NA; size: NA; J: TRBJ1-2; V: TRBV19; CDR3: CASSRDNYGYTF; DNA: TGTGCCAGTAGCAGGGATAACTATGGCTACACCTTC
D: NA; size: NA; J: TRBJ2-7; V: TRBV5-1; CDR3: CASSLEWDEQYF; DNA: TGCGCCAGCAGCTTGGAATGGGACGAGCAGTACTTC
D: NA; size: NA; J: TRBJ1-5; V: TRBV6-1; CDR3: CASNGGLSNQPQHF; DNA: TGTGCCAGCAATGGTGGCCTTAGCAATCAGCCCCAGCATTTT
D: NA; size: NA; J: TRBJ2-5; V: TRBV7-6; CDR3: CASSYQETQYF; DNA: TGTGCCAGCAGCTACCAAGAGACCCAGTACTTC
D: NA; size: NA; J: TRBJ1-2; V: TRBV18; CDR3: CASSPPSFGYGYTF; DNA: TGTGCCAGCTCACCACCGAGTTTCGGCTATGGCTACACCTTC
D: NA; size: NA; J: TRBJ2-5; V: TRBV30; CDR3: CAWSVPGRGGWETQYF; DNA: TGTGCCTGGAGTGTACCGGGCAGGGGAGGTTGGGAGACCCAGTACTTC
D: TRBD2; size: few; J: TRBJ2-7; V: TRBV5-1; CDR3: CASSVGLPEGEQYF; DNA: TGCGCCAGCAGCGTGGGACTACCCGAAGGGGAGCAGTACTTC
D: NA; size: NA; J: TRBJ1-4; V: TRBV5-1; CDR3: CASSHLRGDDEKLFF; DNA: TGCGCCAGCAGCCACCTCAGGGGCGACGATGAAAAACTGTTTTTT
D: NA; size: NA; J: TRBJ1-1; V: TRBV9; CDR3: CASSVQARDTEAFF; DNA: TGTGCCAGCAGCGTACAGGCAAGGGACACTGAAGCTTTCTTT
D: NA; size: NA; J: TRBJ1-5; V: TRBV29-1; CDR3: CSVLSLSNQPQHF; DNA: TGCAGCGTGTTATCCCTTAGCAATCAGCCCCAGCATTTT
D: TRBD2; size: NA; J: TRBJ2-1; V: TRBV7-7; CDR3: CASSFGLAGGNEQFF; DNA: TGTGCTAGCAGCTTCGGACTAGCGGGGGGCAATGAGCAGTTCTTC
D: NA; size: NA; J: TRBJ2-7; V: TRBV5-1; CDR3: CASSLAGTYEQYF; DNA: TGCGCCAGCAGCTTGGCCGGGACCTACGAGCAGTACTTC
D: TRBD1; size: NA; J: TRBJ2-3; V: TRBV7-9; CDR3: CASSLGSGLGQGTDTQYF; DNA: TGTGCCAGCAGCTTAGGCTCGGGTTTGGGACAGGGCACAGATACGCAGTATTTT
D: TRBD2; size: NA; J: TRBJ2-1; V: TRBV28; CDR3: CASSLPSGAGGRNEQFF; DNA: TGTGCCAGCAGTTTACCCTCGGGAGCGGGAGGAAGGAATGAGCAGTTCTTC
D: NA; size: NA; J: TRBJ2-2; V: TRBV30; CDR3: CAWSRRALGELFF; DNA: TGTGCCTGGAGTAGGAGGGCTTTGGGGGAGCTGTTTTTT
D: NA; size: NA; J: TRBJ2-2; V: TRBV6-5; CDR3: CASGRGELFF; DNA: TGTGCCAGCGGGCGCGGGGAGCTGTTTTTT